The next 24 T cell receptor beta chains were all read from a single sample in a study of TIL therapy for anti-PD-1-resistant metastatic lung cancer. This was the immunoSEQ v3 assay. Profiled with immunoSEQ multiplex PCR; TCRdb holds only in-frame clones, not every one. The table lists tens of thousands of clones, around 70% of them singletons. The sample's time point: pre-treatment sample, taken before nivolumab and TIL therapy. The material sequenced was blood, taken at baseline. Source of these receptors: a person aged 25 to 85 with non-small cell lung cancer.

V gene TRBV2 combines with J gene TRBJ2-3; D is tentatively TRBD1 or TRBD2 (5 bases each). The CDR3 has 14 amino acids. Germline lookup yields CDR1 SNHLY and CDR2 FYNNEI. Deletions cut 7 bases from V and 4 bases from J, with 15 bases between. The DNA of the CDR3 is TGTGCCAGCACTTCCCAGAGGGGTTCAGATACGCAGTATTTT. Encoded protein: CASTSQRGSDTQYF.

V usage is TRBV6-6 and J usage is TRBJ1-2, with unresolved D. Germline loops: CDR1 MNHNY, CDR2 SVGAGI (reference sequence). Trimming stripped 0 bases from V and 4 bases from J, with 12 bases between. The CDR3 has 15 amino acids. The CDR3, as DNA: TGTGCCAGCAGTTACTCGAGTACCCCAGGCTATGGCTACACCTTC. It codes for CASSYSSTPGYGYTF.

The chain has TRBV5-1 and TRBJ1-6; D is possibly TRBD1 (6 bases). The CDR3 is made up of 13 amino acids. CDR1 and CDR2 from the germline V gene are SGHRS and YFSETQ. V dropped 0 bases and J dropped 13 bases, with 11 bases sitting between them. CDR3 sequence: CASSLEEGGPLHF. The CDR3 nucleotides are TGCGCCAGCAGCTTGGAAGAGGGGGGCCCCCTCCACTTT.

On this clone itself: A junction end diverges from the germline sequence, so it may reflect a read error. Other DNA sequences in this specimen translate into the identical CDR3. The chain has TRBV30 and TRBJ2-3; D is uncertain. The CDR3 is made up of 14 amino acids. CDR1 GTSNPN and CDR2 SVGIG come from the germline V gene (reference sequence). The CDR3 region has the DNA TGTGCCTGGAGTGCCTCCCGGTTCACAGATACGCAGTACTTT. As protein: CAWSASRFTDTQYF. Filled out from reference TRBV30 and TRBJ2-3, the complete variable domain reads SQTIHQWPATLVQPVGSPLSLECTVEGTSNPNLYWYRQAAGRGLQLLFYSVGIGQISSEVPQNLSASRPQDRQFILSSKKLLLSDSGFYLCAWSASRFTDTQYFGPGTRLTVL.

The chain combines TRBV25-1 with TRBJ1-1; possibly TRBD1 for D (5 bases). Germline CDR1 MGHDK, CDR2 SYGVNS. The CDR3 runs 13 residues. Trimming left V 6 bases short and J 4 bases short, with 12 bases between. The CDR3 DNA reads TGTGCCAGCAGACATCGCGGGGGCACTGAAGCTTTCTTT. Protein: CASRHRGGTEAFF.

The chain joins TRBV11-2 to TRBJ2-7; 7 bases align to TRBD1. The CDR3 totals 13 residues. The germline V gene encodes CDR1 SGHAT and CDR2 FQNNGV. The junction had 7 bases not matched to a gene; V was cut back by 6 bases and J by 5 bases. The CDR3 region is CASRDDREHEQYF. The CDR3 bases are TGTGCCAGCAGGGACGACAGGGAGCACGAGCAGTACTTC.

This chain joins TRBV19 and TRBJ1-4; TRBD1 might be the D (5 bases). Trimming shortened V by 5 bases and J by 4 bases, and 11 bases separated the two germline ends. The CDR3 length is 14 residues. The germline V gene has CDR1 LNHDA and CDR2 SQIVND (reference sequence). The CDR3 DNA reads TGTGCCAGTAGTGGCCGTGGGGGTAATGAAAAACTGTTTTTT. This encodes CASSGRGGNEKLFF.

The chain joins TRBV28 to TRBJ1-6, with D tentatively TRBD1 (6 bases). V was pared by 5 bases and J by 6 bases, with 17 bases between. This CDR3 spans 16 amino acids. The germline V gene encodes CDR1 MDHEN and CDR2 SYDVKM. The CDR3: CASSPSRGAGNSPLHF. For the CDR3, the DNA is TGTGCCAGCAGTCCCAGCCGGGGGGCGGGTAATTCACCCCTCCACTTT.

This chain uses TRBV29-1 with TRBJ2-1, with 11 bases aligning to TRBD1. V was pared by 1 base and J by 1 base, with 3 bases of the junction left unmatched. From germline, CDR1 is SQVTM and CDR2 ANQGSEA. This CDR3 spans 16 amino acids. The CDR3 bases are TGCAGCGTTGAAGGCGGGACAGGGGGATCCTACAATGAGCAGTTCTTC. Its translation is CSVEGGTGGSYNEQFF.

This clone appeared once. The chain links TRBV27 to TRBJ2-7; D unclear. This CDR3 has 13 amino acids. V was trimmed by 8 bases and J by 3 bases, leaving 14 bases between them. Germline V gene lookup returns CDR1 MNHEY and CDR2 SMNVEV (reference sequence). In DNA form, the CDR3 reads TGTGCCAGCTCTCCGGGCCCTGGCTACGAGCAGTACTTC. Translated, it gives CASSPGPGYEQYF.

The CDR3 DNA sequence: TGTGCCAGCACCAGGGACAGCATAAGGACTGAAGCTTTCTTT. Its translation is CASTRDSIRTEAFF. The V call is TRBV6-6, the J call TRBJ1-1; 7 bases fit TRBD1. Trimming took 7 bases from V and 5 from J; bases not matched to a gene: 10. The germline gives CDR1 MNHNY, CDR2 SVGAGI (reference sequence). The CDR3 is 14 residues long.

CDR3 in amino acids: CASSSYELNQETQYF. In nucleotides, the CDR3 is TGTGCCAGCAGCTCGTACGAACTCAACCAAGAGACCCAGTACTTC. The rearrangement joins TRBV7-2 to TRBJ2-5; D is undetermined. Trimming left V 4 bases short and J 0 bases short, with 12 bases between. The CDR3 contains 15 residues. Germline assignment: CDR1 SGHTA and CDR2 FQGNSA.

This clone was counted a few times. The chain recombines TRBV27 with TRBJ1-1; tentatively, D is TRBD1 (5 bases). V lost 8 bases to trimming and J lost 0 bases, with 25 bases between them. CDR3 length: 18 residues. Germline V CDR1 and CDR2: MNHEY, SMNVEV (reference sequence). CDR3 in amino acids: CASATRGGEDPMNTEAFF. The DNA of the CDR3 is TGTGCCAGCGCCACACGGGGCGGGGAGGACCCTATGAACACTGAAGCTTTCTTT.

The chain joins TRBV6-5 to TRBJ1-2; D uncertain. V was trimmed by 6 bases and J by 8 bases, leaving 16 bases between them. This CDR3 contains 13 residues. Germline loops: CDR1 MNHEY, CDR2 SVGAGI. CDR3: CASRLAGLGGYTF. The DNA of the CDR3 is TGTGCCAGCAGACTCGCAGGACTGGGCGGCTACACCTTC.

The chain recombines TRBV28 with TRBJ1-1; no reliable D call. Germline V gene data show CDR1 as MDHEN and CDR2 as SYDVKM. The CDR3 runs 13 residues. V lost 1 base, J lost 2 bases, and 5 bases lay in between. CDR3 nucleotide sequence: TGTGCCAGCAGTTTATATACTAACACTGAAGCTTTCTTT. It is translated as CASSLYTNTEAFF.

The CDR3 DNA reads TGTGCCAGCAGCCCCCGAATTAGCGGGAGGTTAGCTCCTAGCACAGATACGCAGTATTTT. It translates to CASSPRISGRLAPSTDTQYF. The gene calls are TRBV9 and TRBJ2-3; TRBD2 agrees at 10 bases. V lost 4 bases to trimming and J lost 0 bases; unmatched junction nucleotides: 17. The CDR3 spans 20 residues. From germline, CDR1 is SGDLS and CDR2 YYNGEE.

The chain carries TRBV4-2 and TRBJ2-1; TRBD2 agrees at 8 bases. The CDR3 totals 15 residues. Trimming removed 4 bases from V and 5 bases from J; junction bases left unmatched: 7. Germline CDR1 is LGHNA and CDR2 is YNFKEQ. DNA for the CDR3: TGTGCCAGCAGCCCCGAACTAGCGGCTCACAATGAGCAGTTCTTC. Translation gives CASSPELAAHNEQFF.

On this clone: Lacking the conserved final phenylalanine or tryptophan, this CDR3 likely reflects a read error. The rearrangement joins TRBV9 to TRBJ2-7; 8 bases match TRBD1. The germline CDR1 and CDR2 sequences are SGDLS and YYNGEE. The CDR3 totals 14 residues. Trimming cost V 0 bases and J 3 bases; bases outside gene matches: 2. CDR3 in amino acids: CASSVGDRGYEQYL. The CDR3 coding sequence is TGTGCCAGCAGCGTAGGCGACAGGGGCTACGAGCAGTACCTC.

The chain joins TRBV4-3 to TRBJ2-1; either TRBD1 or TRBD2 may fit D (5 bases each). This CDR3 region has 16 residues. Trimming took off 1 base at V and 5 bases at J, with 15 bases between the two ends. CDR1 and CDR2 (germline): LGHNA, YSLEER. CDR3 amino acids: CASSQAWQGAHNEQFF. DNA of the CDR3: TGCGCCAGCAGCCAAGCTTGGCAGGGAGCCCACAATGAGCAGTTCTTC.

This clone has a single count. The chain recombines TRBV2 with TRBJ2-7, with 10 bases fitting TRBD2. V was clipped by 9 bases and J by 0 bases; unmatched bases: 2. CDR1 SNHLY and CDR2 FYNNEI come from the germline V gene. The CDR3 is 13 amino acids. The CDR3 sequence is CARRTSGSYEQYF. In nucleotides, the CDR3 is TGTGCCAGAAGGACTAGCGGCTCCTACGAGCAGTACTTC.

This clone was seen a single time. This chain joins TRBV7-9 and TRBJ1-1; D unresolved. The germline V gene encodes CDR1 SEHNR and CDR2 FQNEAQ (reference sequence). Trimming removed 0 bases at V and 5 bases at J, with 13 bases between. The CDR3 consists of 15 residues. The CDR3 loop is CASSLAGLGSTEAFF. The CDR3 bases are TGTGCCAGCAGCTTAGCGGGCCTCGGGTCAACTGAAGCTTTCTTT.

The J gene is TRBJ1-2, the V gene TRBV19; D remains unclear. CDR1 and CDR2 from the germline V gene are LNHDA and SQIVND (reference sequence). V was clipped by 3 bases and J by 8 bases, with 10 bases between them. This CDR3 has 12 amino acids. The CDR3 loop is CASSISETGYTF. CDR3 coding DNA: TGTGCCAGTAGTATTAGTGAGACGGGCTACACCTTC. The entire variable domain, with the rest obtained from reference TRBV19 and TRBJ1-2, is as follows: DGGITQSPKYLFRKEGQNVTLSCEQNLNHDAMYWYRQDPGQGLRLIYYSQIVNDFQKGDIAEGYSVSREKKESFPLTVTSAQKNPTAFYLCASSISETGYTFGSGTRLTVV.

The chain is built from TRBV15 and TRBJ1-2, with a tentative D call TRBD1 (5 bases). Per germline, CDR1 LNHNV and CDR2 YYDKDF (reference sequence). V was cut by 5 bases and J by 4 bases, with 17 bases left in between. The CDR3 spans 15 residues. CDR3 residues: CATSRPGTETYGYTF. CDR3 bases: TGTGCCACCAGCCGTCCCGGGACGGAGACCTATGGCTACACCTTC. The variable domain in full, with the rest retrieved from reference TRBV15 and TRBJ1-2, is DAMVIQNPRYQVTQFGKPVTLSCSQTLNHNVMYWYQQKSSQAPKLLFHYYDKDFNNEADTPDNFQSRRPNTSFCFLDIRSPGLGDTAMYLCATSRPGTETYGYTFGSGTRLTVV.

This rearrangement joins TRBV9 to TRBJ2-1; tentative D call: TRBD2 (5 bases). V lost 4 bases to trimming and J lost 4 bases, with 18 bases between them. The germline CDR1 and CDR2 sequences are SGDLS and YYNGEE. This CDR3 spans 16 amino acids. In DNA, the CDR3 is TGTGCCAGCAGCTCCCCCTCCGGGGTTTCTTACAATGAGCAGTTCTTC. Translation: CASSSPSGVSYNEQFF.